One and the same sample provided the 25 T cell receptor beta chains below, sequenced in a study of cytomegalovirus exposure and HLA in healthy donors (dated by TCRdb to about 2017). The library was obtained by the immunoSEQ multiplex PCR assay. For the multiplex PCR, a mixture combining 60 forward primers for TCR Vbeta segments and 13 reverse primers for TCR Jbeta segments was used. TCRdb mirrors the immuneACCESS table, restricted to in-frame sequences. Some clones are absent from its copies; in checked studies, under half trace to an unresolved V gene, and the reason for the others is unknown. For this sample the table gives around 150,000 clones, of which 75% to 80% were detected only once. The ten most abundant clones make up around 0.97% of the sample. The sample comprised PBMCs. All receptors come from a woman aged 45 to 65 in good health and CMV-seropositive.

This clone was observed a few times. This chain uses TRBV5-4 with TRBJ1-2; TRBD1 agrees at 7 bases. CDR1 is SGHNT, CDR2 YYREEE, per germline (reference sequence). The CDR3 has 15 residues. V dropped 4 bases and J dropped 7; count of bases not matched to a gene: 13. The CDR3, as DNA: TGTGCCAGCAGCGGGGCCCTCAGGGGGAAGGGTGGCTACACCTTC. Its protein is CASSGALRGKGGYTF.

The gene calls are TRBV5-1 and TRBJ1-2; D remains unclear. With 4 bases removed from V and 2 bases from J, the gap between germline ends came to 6 bases. Germline V gene sequence: CDR1 SGHRS, CDR2 YFSETQ. CDR3 length: 12 residues. CDR3 region: CASSAGNYGYTF. In nucleotides, the CDR3 is TGCGCCAGCAGCGCGGGGAACTATGGCTACACCTTC. The full variable domain, its missing parts supplied by reference TRBV5-1 and TRBJ1-2, is KAGVTQTPRYLIKTRGQQVTLSCSPISGHRSVSWYQQTPGQGLQFLFEYFSETQRNKGNFPGRFSGRQFSNSRSEMNVSTLELGDSALYLCASSAGNYGYTFGSGTRLTVV.

The V and J genes are TRBV4-2 and TRBJ2-1, with 9 bases matching TRBD2. After removal of 8 bases from V and 4 bases from J, the junction contained 18 bases not matched to a gene. CDR1 LGHNA and CDR2 YNFKEQ come from the germline V gene. The CDR3 runs 18 residues. CDR3: CASAHSAGGSGRYNEQFF. As DNA, the CDR3 is TGTGCCAGCGCACATTCAGCGGGGGGTAGCGGGAGATACAATGAGCAGTTCTTC.

The rearrangement links TRBV9 to TRBJ1-2, with D perhaps matching TRBD1 (5 bases). Germline V gene data show CDR1 as SGDLS and CDR2 as YYNGEE. The CDR3 has 16 residues. Trimming took 4 bases from V and 5 from J, leaving 21 bases between them. The CDR3 here is CASSQTSNRPAYGYTF. Here the CDR3 DNA reads TGTGCCAGCAGCCAAACTTCGAACAGGCCAGCGTATGGCTACACCTTC. The full variable domain, rest sourced from reference TRBV9 and TRBJ1-2, is DSGVTQTPKHLITATGQRVTLRCSPRSGDLSVYWYQQSLDQGLQFLIQYYNGEERAKGNILERFSAQQFPDLHSELNLSSLELGDSALYFCASSQTSNRPAYGYTFGSGTRLTVV.

The chain uses TRBV6-5 and TRBJ2-7, with D possibly being TRBD1 (6 bases). From germline, CDR1 is MNHEY and CDR2 SVGAGI. The CDR3 has 16 amino acids. The V gene lost 0 bases and the J gene lost 2 bases, with 14 bases spanning the gap. CDR3: CASSYSSPGTTYEQYF. The CDR3 DNA reads as TGTGCCAGCAGTTACTCGAGCCCAGGGACAACCTACGAGCAGTACTTC.

V gene TRBV6-1 combines with J gene TRBJ1-1, with a weak D call TRBD1 (6 bases). This CDR3 contains 15 residues. The germline CDR1 and CDR2 sequences are MNHNS and SASEGT. Trimming removed 6 bases at V and 4 bases at J, with 18 bases between. CDR3 sequence: CASRRGGRGATEAFF. The CDR3 DNA reads TGTGCCAGCAGGAGGGGGGGAAGGGGGGCCACTGAAGCTTTCTTT.

The chain carries TRBV28 and TRBJ1-1; tentative D call: TRBD1 (6 bases). The germline CDR1 and CDR2 sequences are MDHEN and SYDVKM. V was pared by 4 bases and J by 0 bases, with 9 bases between. This CDR3 has 14 residues. This CDR3 is CASSSGGLNTEAFF. DNA of the CDR3: TGTGCCAGCAGTTCGGGGGGCTTGAACACTGAAGCTTTCTTT.

The sample holds one count of this clone. This chain joins TRBV5-1 and TRBJ2-1; 14 positions match TRBD2. V dropped 1 base and J dropped 0; count of bases not matched to a gene: 9. CDR1 SGHRS and CDR2 YFSETQ come from the germline V gene. The CDR3 extends over 20 amino acids. The CDR3 loop reads CASSLLGLAGEGSSYNEQFF. The CDR3 DNA is TGCGCCAGCAGCTTGTTGGGACTAGCGGGAGAAGGTAGCTCCTACAATGAGCAGTTCTTC.

The chain links TRBV27 to TRBJ2-1; 14 bases fit TRBD2. Germline V gene data show CDR1 as MNHEY and CDR2 as SMNVEV (reference sequence). Losses at the gene ends were 7 bases for V and 3 bases for J; bases not matched to a gene: 5. CDR3 length equals 16 residues. The CDR3 spells CASTGLAGGLYNEQFF. The CDR3 nucleotides read TGTGCCAGCACAGGACTAGCGGGAGGTCTCTACAATGAGCAGTTCTTC.

The J gene is TRBJ1-4, the V gene TRBV6-1; D is perhaps TRBD1 (6 bases). CDR3 length: 15 amino acids. Trimming shortened V by 5 bases and J by 7 bases, and 17 bases separated the two germline ends. CDR1 MNHNS and CDR2 SASEGT come from the germline V gene. CDR3 loop: CASSRQDGFVEKLFF. The CDR3 nucleotides are TGTGCCAGCAGTCGACAGGATGGCTTCGTTGAAAAACTGTTTTTT.

The chain employs TRBV7-6 and TRBJ1-2; 8 bases agree with TRBD1. CDR1 is SGHVS and CDR2 is FNYEAQ in the germline V gene. The CDR3 runs to 14 residues. V dropped 6 bases and J dropped 3; count of bases not matched to a gene: 6. CDR3 bases: TGTGCCAGCAGTCCAGGGGGCTCGGACTATGGCTACACCTTC. Its translation: CASSPGGSDYGYTF.

The chain joins TRBV2 to TRBJ2-7; 8 nucleotides match TRBD2. The CDR3 totals 14 residues. V was pared by 7 bases and J by 0 bases, with 5 bases of the junction left unmatched. Germline V gene lookup returns CDR1 SNHLY and CDR2 FYNNEI. In DNA form, the CDR3 reads TGTGCCAGCAAGATCACTAGCGGCTCCTACGAGCAGTACTTC. It codes for CASKITSGSYEQYF.

This clone was observed once. The chain recombines TRBV5-6 with TRBJ1-5, with no clear D. Trimming took off 2 bases at V and 2 bases at J, with 8 bases between the two ends. Germline V lookup: CDR1 SGHDT, CDR2 YYEEEE. This CDR3 contains 14 residues. The CDR3 DNA is TGTGCCAGCAGCTTCTTTCAGGGCAATCAGCCCCAGCATTTT. Protein product: CASSFFQGNQPQHF.

The rearrangement joins TRBV7-9 to TRBJ2-2; TRBD2 aligns across 13 bases. CDR3 length: 15 amino acids. Trimming cost V 6 bases and J 8 bases; bases outside gene matches: 6. In germline, CDR1 is SEHNR, CDR2 FQNEAQ (reference sequence). CDR3 bases: TGTGCCAGCAGTCGACTAGCGGGGGGTCCGGGGGAGCTGTTTTTT. Its translation: CASSRLAGGPGELFF.

The chain employs TRBV7-9 and TRBJ2-5; D is possibly TRBD2 (6 bases). V lost 5 bases and J 5 bases, leaving 18 bases between the germline ends. Germline assignment: CDR1 SEHNR and CDR2 FQNEAQ (reference sequence). The CDR3 is 15 amino acids. This chain's CDR3 is CASSGSGAHLETQYF. CDR3 bases: TGTGCCAGCAGCGGTAGCGGTGCCCACCTCGAGACCCAGTACTTC.

A few counts support this clone. The chain couples TRBV6-1 to TRBJ2-5, with no clear D. The germline V and J ends were trimmed by 8 bases and 2 bases, with 12 bases remaining between them. CDR3 length: 13 amino acids. Germline assignment: CDR1 MNHNS and CDR2 SASEGT. In nucleotides, the CDR3 is TGTGCCAGCGCAGATGGGCCTCAAGAGACCCAGTACTTC. Its translation is CASADGPQETQYF.

The rearrangement links TRBV5-4 to TRBJ1-4; D not certain. Germline values: CDR1 SGHNT, CDR2 YYREEE (reference sequence). V shed 2 bases and J shed 8 bases, with 13 bases lying between them. The CDR3 runs to 14 residues. The CDR3 is CASSFLGRQEKLFF. DNA for the CDR3: TGTGCCAGCAGCTTTTTGGGCCGGCAGGAAAAACTGTTTTTT.

This clone was picked up a small number of times. This sequence joins TRBV30 and TRBJ1-2; D may be TRBD1 (5 bases). The CDR3 runs to 13 residues. Germline V lookup: CDR1 GTSNPN, CDR2 SVGIG (reference sequence). Trimming left V 0 bases short and J 8 bases short, with 13 bases between. The CDR3 loop is CAWSVARASGYTF. The DNA of the CDR3 is TGTGCCTGGAGTGTTGCCAGGGCCAGCGGCTACACCTTC.

This rearrangement joins TRBV19 to TRBJ1-5, with D unresolved. This CDR3 is built from 16 residues. Germline CDR1 LNHDA, CDR2 SQIVND (reference sequence). The ends were cut back, 0 bases at V and 5 bases at J, with 14 bases in the middle. CDR3 sequence: CASSIERTDQHQPQHF. CDR3 DNA: TGTGCCAGTAGTATAGAGCGAACAGACCAACATCAGCCCCAGCATTTT.

This rearrangement joins TRBV6-1 to TRBJ2-7, with 7 nucleotides matching TRBD1. The CDR3 has 15 amino acids. After removal of 6 bases from V and 0 bases from J, the junction contained 8 bases not matched to a gene. The V gene's germline CDR1 is MNHNS and CDR2 SASEGT. The CDR3 spells CASRERGPDSYEQYF. In DNA form, the CDR3 reads TGTGCCAGCAGGGAGAGGGGGCCCGACTCCTACGAGCAGTACTTC.

The J gene is TRBJ1-3, the V gene TRBV18; D is undetermined. The germline gives CDR1 KGHSH, CDR2 LQKENI. The CDR3 has 16 residues. Trimming shortened V by 2 bases and J by 0 bases, and 11 bases separated the two germline ends. The CDR3: CASSPAQQSSGNTIYF. The CDR3 DNA sequence: TGTGCCAGCTCACCAGCCCAACAGAGCTCTGGAAACACCATATATTTT.

In this sample, this clone turned up once. The chain combines TRBV5-1 with TRBJ2-5, with a possible D match to TRBD1 (5 bases). The CDR3 loop spans 14 amino acids. V lost 0 bases to trimming and J lost 9 bases, with 15 bases between them. Germline V gene lookup returns CDR1 SGHRS and CDR2 YFSETQ. CDR3 in DNA: TGCGCCAGCAGCTTGGAGTCGACAGCCGCGTCCCAGTACTTC. Translating gives CASSLESTAASQYF.

This chain links TRBV27 with TRBJ1-2, with 7 bases lining up with TRBD1. CDR1 is MNHEY, CDR2 SMNVEV, per germline (reference sequence). Trimming cost V 0 bases and J 6 bases; bases outside gene matches: 4. CDR3 length equals 14 residues. CDR3 sequence reads: CASSLSRDSDGYTF. The CDR3 nucleotides are TGTGCCAGCAGTTTATCGAGGGACAGCGATGGCTACACCTTC.

This rearrangement joins TRBV6-8 to TRBJ2-7, with 8 bases aligning to TRBD1. From germline, CDR1 is MNHGY and CDR2 SAAAGT. This CDR3 comprises 13 residues. The V and J ends lost 8 bases and 4 bases, in that order; junction bases with no gene match: 7. The DNA for the CDR3 is TGTGCCAGCGATCCGGGACAGGTGTACGAGCAGTACTTC. This translates into CASDPGQVYEQYF.

The rearrangement links TRBV29-1 to TRBJ2-1; 10 bases map to TRBD1. After removal of 4 bases from V and 0 bases from J, the junction contained 6 bases not matched to a gene. Germline loops: CDR1 SQVTM, CDR2 ANQGSEA. The CDR3 loop spans 16 amino acids. The CDR3 protein is CSVVGDRGLSYNEQFF. The CDR3 DNA sequence: TGCAGCGTTGTCGGTGACAGGGGGCTCTCCTACAATGAGCAGTTCTTC.